One sample yielded the 27 T cell receptor beta chains listed below, sequenced in a study of Graves' ophthalmopathy and Graves' hyperthyroidism. Using RNA transcripts, the TCR beta CDR3 regions were amplified. HTBI-primed first-round RT-PCR preceded second-round multiplex PCR. MiXCR, applied by TCRdb to the multiplex PCR reads, yields one record per CDR3 protein. This sample has under 350,000 distinct CDR3 sequences, with roughly a sixth found just once. The sequencing sample was made of peripheral blood. The receptors originated from an adult man with Graves' ophthalmopathy.

This clonotype was counted ten times or more. The chain combines TRBV6-5 with TRBJ1-1; D is possibly TRBD1 (5 bases). Germline-derived CDR1 and CDR2 are MNHEY and SVGAGI. The length of the CDR3 is 14 residues. V lost 2 bases and J 1 base, leaving 8 bases between the germline ends. Here the CDR3 reads CASSYRGENTEAFF. The CDR3 DNA is TGTGCCAGCAGTTACCGGGGGGAGAACACTGAAGCTTTCTTT.

In its sample, this clonotype was seen many times. The genes are TRBV5-6 and TRBJ1-1, with no clear D. CDR3 length equals 13 residues. Germline V CDR1 and CDR2: SGHDT, YYEEEE. Between the trimmed V and J ends, which lost 3 bases and 3 bases, there was a span of 9 bases. CDR3 DNA sequence: TGTGCCAGCAGCTGGGATCTCCACACTGAAGCTTTCTTT. It encodes CASSWDLHTEAFF.

In its sample, this clonotype was seen a few times. At one end the junction does not follow the germline gene, possibly because of a read error. The chain's CDR3 is CSARRQDGIRTGACF. The CDR3 DNA reads TGCAGTGCTAGACGACAGGACGGGATAAGAACTGGAGCTTGCTTT. This chain connects TRBV20-1 to TRBJ1-1; D perhaps matches TRBD1 (6 bases). The germline V gene encodes CDR1 DFQATT and CDR2 SNEGSKA (reference sequence). This CDR3 is 15 amino acids long.

This clonotype showed up many times. The chain has TRBV30 and TRBJ2-2; 8 nucleotides agree with TRBD1. The CDR3 loop spans 13 amino acids. Germline CDR1 reads GTSNPN; CDR2 reads SVGIG (reference sequence). V lost 3 bases to trimming and J lost 9 bases; unmatched junction nucleotides: 6. Here the CDR3 reads CAWSSQGVWELFF. DNA for the CDR3: TGTGCCTGGAGCTCACAGGGGGTCTGGGAGCTGTTTTTT.

This sequence joins TRBV20-1 and TRBJ2-5, with D possibly matching TRBD1 (6 bases). This CDR3 region has 12 residues. V lost 5 bases and J 5 bases, leaving 12 bases between the germline ends. From germline, CDR1 is DFQATT and CDR2 SNEGSKA (reference sequence). This CDR3 is CSAFKGEETQYF. The CDR3 nucleotides read TGCAGTGCTTTTAAGGGGGAGGAGACCCAGTACTTC.

A few counts support this clonotype. The rearrangement links TRBV18 to TRBJ2-2; the match to TRBD1 covers 8 bases. The V and J ends lost 3 bases and 7 bases, in that order; junction bases with no gene match: 7. Germline lookup yields CDR1 KGHSH and CDR2 LQKENI. The CDR3 covers 15 residues. Here the CDR3 DNA reads TGTGCCAGCTCACCTCTGGACAGGGATGGCGGGGAGCTGTTTTTT. Protein sequence: CASSPLDRDGGELFF.

This clonotype was detected ten times or more. The V call is TRBV6-2 or TRBV6-3, the J call TRBJ2-7; 7 positions agree with TRBD1. V shed 6 bases and J 3 bases; nucleotides not matched to a gene: 8. This CDR3 has 14 amino acids. Per germline, CDR1 MNHEY and CDR2 SVGEGT. CDR3 in DNA: TGTGCCAGCAGCGCGATGACAGGGCACTACGAGCAGTACTTC. This gives the protein CASSAMTGHYEQYF.

This rearrangement joins TRBV10-3 to TRBJ2-5, with D uncertain. CDR3 length: 15 amino acids. Germline V gene data show CDR1 as ENHRY and CDR2 as SYGVKD. With 6 bases removed from V and 1 base from J, the gap between germline ends came to 15 bases. The CDR3 DNA is TGTGCCATCAGGGATTCAGACACATTCCAAGAGACCCAGTACTTC. Its protein is CAIRDSDTFQETQYF.

In this sample, this clonotype turned up many times. The rearrangement uses TRBV6-1 and TRBJ1-1; no firm D call. V was pared by 4 bases and J by 1 base, with 10 bases between. CDR1 and CDR2 (germline): MNHNS, SASEGT. The CDR3 runs to 14 residues. The CDR3 sequence is CASSVGKTNTEAFF. The DNA for the CDR3 is TGTGCCAGCAGTGTGGGGAAAACGAACACTGAAGCTTTCTTT.

Many counts were recorded for this clonotype. The chain uses TRBV12-3 or TRBV12-4 and TRBJ2-7; TRBD2 agrees at 13 bases. After removal of 5 bases from V and 5 bases from J, the junction contained 6 bases not matched to a gene. CDR3 length equals 15 residues. The CDR3 DNA sequence: TGTGCCAGCAGTCCGGGAACTAGCGGGAGGGACGAGCAGTACTTC. It codes for CASSPGTSGRDEQYF.

This clonotype came up many times. J is TRBJ1-1 and V is TRBV20-1, with 11 bases that match TRBD1. The CDR3 is made up of 16 amino acids. Germline V lookup: CDR1 DFQATT, CDR2 SNEGSKA (reference sequence). The ends lost 7 bases at V and 1 base at J; junction bases unmatched: 11. DNA for the CDR3: TGCAGTGGACTGAACGCCGGGACAGGGGGGAACACTGAAGCTTTCTTT. Its protein is CSGLNAGTGGNTEAFF.

This clonotype was picked up many times. The chain employs TRBV20-1 and TRBJ2-4; a possible D gene is TRBD2 (6 bases). CDR1 is DFQATT, CDR2 SNEGSKA, per germline (reference sequence). Deletions cut 3 bases from V and 7 bases from J, with 16 bases between. The CDR3 runs to 14 residues. In DNA form, the CDR3 reads TGCAGTGCTAGGACTAGTCGCAGTGGGAACATTCAGTACTTC. Translating gives CSARTSRSGNIQYF.

This clonotype was seen at least ten times. The chain combines TRBV7-8 with TRBJ2-7, with D tentatively TRBD2 (6 bases). This CDR3 is 13 amino acids long. The V end lost 5 bases, the J end lost 6 bases, and 14 bases lay between the germline ends. Germline lookup yields CDR1 SGHVS and CDR2 FQNEAQ. CDR3 sequence reads: CASSKETRFEQYF. The CDR3 DNA reads as TGTGCCAGCAGCAAAGAGACTAGATTCGAGCAGTACTTC.

The table lists this clonotype with many counts. The chain has TRBV10-3 and TRBJ1-6, with 7 bases lining up with TRBD1. The CDR3 sequence is 17 residues long. CDR1 is ENHRY, CDR2 SYGVKD, per germline. V lost 5 bases to trimming and J lost 8 bases; unmatched junction nucleotides: 15. Here the CDR3 DNA reads TGTGCCATCAGTAATACCCGACAGGGCGCCGGAGATTCACCCCTCCACTTT. It is translated as CAISNTRQGAGDSPLHF.

This clonotype appeared many times. The chain joins TRBV30 to TRBJ1-1; 7 bases agree with TRBD1. From germline, CDR1 is GTSNPN and CDR2 SVGIG (reference sequence). V lost 4 bases, J lost 8 bases, and 4 bases stayed unmatched. The CDR3 runs to 11 residues. The CDR3 spells CAWNRDREAFF. For the CDR3, the DNA is TGTGCCTGGAACCGGGACAGAGAAGCTTTCTTT.

This clonotype was recorded many times. The chain carries TRBV19 and TRBJ2-7, with TRBD1 matching 8 bases. V lost 1 base, J lost 1 base, and 3 bases stayed unmatched. Germline CDR1 LNHDA, CDR2 SQIVND (reference sequence). The CDR3 contains 15 residues. The CDR3 sequence is CASSIGGTGSYEQYF. Written as DNA, the CDR3 is TGTGCCAGTAGTATAGGCGGGACAGGATCCTACGAGCAGTACTTC.

The chain is built from TRBV30 and TRBJ1-6, with 7 bases aligning to TRBD1. CDR1 GTSNPN and CDR2 SVGIG come from the germline V gene (reference sequence). V lost 2 bases and J lost 7; bases outside the gene matches: 5. The CDR3 length is 14 residues. CDR3 in amino acids: CAWSRDRVNSPLHF. DNA for the CDR3: TGTGCCTGGAGTCGAGACAGGGTCAATTCACCCCTCCACTTT.

This clonotype was picked up many times. The chain joins TRBV5-1 to TRBJ1-2, with TRBD1 identical over 10 bases. This CDR3 spans 16 amino acids. Germline values: CDR1 SGHRS, CDR2 YFSETQ. The ends lost 4 bases at V and 0 bases at J; junction bases unmatched: 6. The CDR3 loop reads CASSKGTGASNYGYTF. The CDR3, as DNA: TGCGCCAGCAGCAAAGGGACAGGGGCATCTAACTATGGCTACACCTTC.

This clonotype was observed at least ten times. The chain is built from TRBV24-1 and TRBJ1-1; no definite D call. The CDR3 has 13 residues. Trimming pared 1 base from V and 3 bases from J, leaving 5 bases between. The germline gives CDR1 KGHDR, CDR2 SFDVKD. As DNA, the CDR3 is TGTGCCACCAGTGATTTTCCCCACACTGAAGCTTTCTTT. This translates into CATSDFPHTEAFF.

Ten or more counts support this clonotype. The rearrangement links TRBV3-1 to TRBJ1-5; possible D gene TRBD1, 5 bases. This CDR3 has 14 residues. Trimming took off 0 bases at V and 9 bases at J, with 12 bases between the two ends. Germline V CDR1 and CDR2: LGHDT, YNNKEL (reference sequence). The CDR3 sequence: CASSQEQVGGPQHF. The CDR3 nucleotides are TGTGCCAGCAGCCAAGAACAGGTCGGCGGGCCCCAGCATTTT.

This clonotype occurred many times. CDR3 coding DNA: TGCAGTGCTAGAGCGGACATTACCTACGAGCAGTACTTC. This gives the protein CSARADITYEQYF. V is TRBV20-1 and J is TRBJ2-7; maybe TRBD1 (5 bases). The CDR3 loop spans 13 amino acids. V gave up 1 base and J gave up 2 bases, with 9 bases separating them. Germline V gene data show CDR1 as DFQATT and CDR2 as SNEGSKA (reference sequence).

The sample holds many counts of this clonotype. The chain is built from TRBV13 and TRBJ2-2; no firm D call. Germline V gene lookup returns CDR1 PRHDT and CDR2 FYEKMQ (reference sequence). This CDR3 comprises 16 residues. Trimming took off 0 bases at V and 2 bases at J, with 10 bases between the two ends. The CDR3 spells CASSLGYPQNTGELFF. In nucleotides, the CDR3 is TGTGCCAGCAGCTTAGGCTACCCTCAAAACACCGGGGAGCTGTTTTTT. The variable domain in full, with the rest retrieved from reference TRBV13 and TRBJ2-2, is AAGVIQSPRHLIKEKRETATLKCYPIPRHDTVYWYQQGPGQDPQFLISFYEKMQSDKGSIPDRFSAQQFSDYHSELNMSSLELGDSALYFCASSLGYPQNTGELFFGEGSRLTVL.

The chain joins TRBV11-1 to TRBJ2-7; the match to TRBD1 covers 7 bases. The J segment lost 6 bases and the V segment lost 5 bases, leaving 10 bases of the junction unmatched. Per germline, CDR1 SGHAT and CDR2 FQDESV (reference sequence). There are 14 residues in the CDR3. Here the CDR3 reads CASSTGTARIEQYF. For the CDR3, the DNA is TGTGCCAGCAGCACGGGGACAGCCCGGATCGAGCAGTACTTC.

This clonotype was found many times. The chain uses TRBV20-1 and TRBJ2-7; either TRBD1 or TRBD2 may supply D (5 bases each). Between the trimmed V and J ends, which lost 5 bases and 3 bases, there was a span of 14 bases. Germline V gene data show CDR1 as DFQATT and CDR2 as SNEGSKA (reference sequence). CDR3 length: 13 amino acids. CDR3 amino acids: CSASRGPNYEQYF. In nucleotides, the CDR3 is TGCAGTGCTTCCCGGGGACCGAACTACGAGCAGTACTTC.

At least ten counts were recorded for this clonotype. J is TRBJ1-1 and V is TRBV6-1; 10 positions agree with TRBD1. This CDR3 is built from 15 residues. CDR1 and CDR2 from the germline V gene are MNHNS and SASEGT. With 6 bases clipped from V and 5 bases from J, the junction kept 9 bases outside the gene matches. The CDR3 DNA follows: TGTGCCAGCAGAATCGACCGGGACAGGGGTACTGAAGCTTTCTTT. Translated, it gives CASRIDRDRGTEAFF.

V and J are TRBV7-2 and TRBJ1-2; D gene uncertain. The CDR3 runs to 13 residues. The V and J ends lost 5 bases and 1 base respectively, with 8 bases between them. Per germline, CDR1 SGHTA and CDR2 FQGNSA. For the CDR3, the DNA is TGTGCCAGCAGCCCCAGGAATAACTATGGCTACACCTTC. Translated: CASSPRNNYGYTF.

This clonotype has at least ten counts. This rearrangement joins TRBV2 to TRBJ2-7, with a possible D match to TRBD2 (6 bases). The ends were cut back, 6 bases at V and 0 bases at J, with 15 bases in the middle. Looked up from germline, CDR1 is SNHLY and CDR2 is FYNNEI. The CDR3 runs to 15 residues. The CDR3 DNA follows: TGTGCCAGCAGGAGAGGGACTGTGAGCTCCTACGAGCAGTACTTC. Its translation: CASRRGTVSSYEQYF.